One and the same sample provided the 7 T cell receptor beta chains below, sequenced in a study of CD8 T cells in ankylosing spondylitis. TCRdb analysed the 5' RACE reads with MiXCR anew, one entry per CDR3 protein. The sample records around 120,000 distinct CDR3 sequences, roughly an eighth being singletons. The source material was blood, either unsorted or a sorted T cell fraction (not recorded which). Receptors originate from a female donor with ankylosing spondylitis or in good health (not recorded which).

The sample holds a few counts of this clonotype. The chain is built from TRBV5-1 and TRBJ2-2; tentative D call: TRBD1 (6 bases). V lost 7 bases to trimming and J lost 1 base, with 11 bases between them. The CDR3 has 14 amino acids. Germline assignment: CDR1 SGHRS and CDR2 YFSETQ. CDR3 region: CASVGQMNTGELFF. The CDR3 nucleotides are TGCGCCAGCGTTGGACAGATGAACACCGGGGAGCTGTTTTTT.

The table lists this clonotype with many counts. The chain links TRBV5-1 to TRBJ2-1; 11 bases are shared with TRBD2. The CDR3 has 18 residues. The germline V gene encodes CDR1 SGHRS and CDR2 YFSETQ. Unmatched junction bases numbered 10, after V lost 5 bases and J lost 0 bases. The DNA for the CDR3 is TGCGCCAGCAGAAAGACGACTAGCGGGAAAAGCTCCTACAATGAGCAGTTCTTC. Its translation is CASRKTTSGKSSYNEQFF.

This clonotype was picked up many times. The chain has TRBV27 and TRBJ2-6; D uncertain. Germline lookup yields CDR1 MNHEY and CDR2 SMNVEV (reference sequence). CDR3 length: 18 amino acids. Between the trimmed V and J ends, which lost 3 bases and 2 bases, there was a span of 17 bases. CDR3 nucleotide sequence: TGTGCCAGCAGTTTTCATCCGTTAGGTATGCCTGGGGCCAACGTCCTGACTTTC. Its protein is CASSFHPLGMPGANVLTF. Supplemented by reference TRBV27 and TRBJ2-6, the full variable domain reads EAQVTQNPRYLITVTGKKLTVTCSQNMNHEYMSWYRQDPGLGLRQIYYSMNVEVTDKGDVPEGYKVSRKEKRNFPLILESPSPNQTSLYFCASSFHPLGMPGANVLTFGAGSRLTVL.

This clonotype has at least ten counts. V is TRBV10-3 and J is TRBJ2-3; 9 nucleotides line up with TRBD2. This CDR3 has 14 amino acids. The V gene's germline CDR1 is ENHRY and CDR2 SYGVKD. After removal of 9 bases from V and 0 bases from J, the junction contained 4 bases not matched to a gene. For the CDR3, the DNA is TGTGCCATTCAGCGGGGGGCTAGCACAGATACGCAGTATTTT. Translation: CAIQRGASTDTQYF.

The sample holds a few counts of this clonotype. The chain has TRBV20-1 and TRBJ1-2, with TRBD1 matching over 7 bases. This CDR3 has 14 amino acids. Germline V gives CDR1 DFQATT, CDR2 SNEGSKA (reference sequence). Losses at the gene ends were 3 bases for V and 1 base for J; bases not matched to a gene: 5. CDR3 sequence reads: CSASHRDSNYGYTF. In nucleotides, the CDR3 is TGCAGTGCTAGCCACCGGGACAGTAACTATGGCTACACCTTC.

This clonotype was seen repeatedly, ten times or more. This chain links TRBV12-3 or TRBV12-4 with TRBJ1-1; weak D call: TRBD1 (5 bases). The V and J ends lost 6 bases and 7 bases respectively, with 18 bases between them. The CDR3 runs to 14 residues. The CDR3 sequence is CASSSSDIKLEAFF. The CDR3 region has the DNA TGTGCCAGCAGCTCGTCGGACATTAAACTTGAAGCTTTCTTT.

This clonotype occurred many times. The chain uses TRBV12-3 or TRBV12-4 and TRBJ2-2; TRBD1 aligns across 8 bases. CDR3 length equals 14 residues. With 3 bases clipped from V and 7 bases from J, the junction kept 4 bases outside the gene matches. The CDR3 DNA follows: TGTGCCAGCAGTTTCGCAGGGGGCAACGGGGAGCTGTTTTTT. Translating gives CASSFAGGNGELFF.